These 8 T cell receptor beta chains originate from one sample sequenced in a study of tissue T cells after allogeneic stem cell transplantation. The method was immunoSEQ multiplex PCR; TCRdb's version includes in-frame clones alone and lacks a portion of them. The sample lists about 43,000 clones; roughly 92% were seen once. The source was blood, collected before transplantation. These receptors were obtained from a woman aged 35 to 75 who later had graft-versus-host disease after an allogeneic stem cell transplant.

The chain joins TRBV4-3 to TRBJ1-6; D remains ambiguous. This CDR3 spans 13 amino acids. CDR1 and CDR2 (germline): LGHNA, YSLEER. Trimming removed 3 bases from V and 10 bases from J, with 10 bases in between. As DNA, the CDR3 is TGCGCCAGCAGCCAGGATCGTCGATCACCCCTCCACTTT. Residues: CASSQDRRSPLHF.

The rearrangement uses TRBV6-4 and TRBJ1-6; weak D call: TRBD1 (6 bases). The ends were cut back, 4 bases at V and 10 bases at J, with 11 bases in the middle. Per the germline V gene, CDR1 is MRHNA and CDR2 is SNTAGT. This CDR3 contains 13 residues. This chain's CDR3 is CASSGDIYSPLHF. DNA for the CDR3: TGTGCCAGCAGTGGGGACATCTACTCACCCCTCCACTTT.

Only one count was recorded for this clone. This chain links TRBV9 with TRBJ1-1; D is unclear. Between the trimmed V and J ends, which lost 0 bases and 6 bases, there was a span of 9 bases. The CDR3 extends over 13 amino acids. Germline V gives CDR1 SGDLS, CDR2 YYNGEE. The CDR3 nucleotides read TGTGCCAGCAGCGTAGCGTTCACCCCTGAAGCTTTCTTT. It yields the protein CASSVAFTPEAFF. Full variable domain (remainder filled in from reference TRBV9 and TRBJ1-1): DSGVTQTPKHLITATGQRVTLRCSPRSGDLSVYWYQQSLDQGLQFLIQYYNGEERAKGNILERFSAQQFPDLHSELNLSSLELGDSALYFCASSVAFTPEAFFGQGTRLTVV.

This sequence joins TRBV3-1 (or the pseudogene TRBV3-2) and TRBJ1-1; D remains unclear. Germline CDR1 LGHDT, CDR2 YNNKEL (reference sequence). The CDR3 totals 13 residues. V was pared by 1 base and J by 4 bases, with 7 bases between. The CDR3 coding sequence is TGTGCCAGCAGCCAAGTAGCGATCACTGAAGCTTTCTTT. It specifies CASSQVAITEAFF.

This rearrangement joins TRBV19 to TRBJ1-5, with D perhaps TRBD1 (5 bases). Germline lookup yields CDR1 LNHDA and CDR2 SQIVND (reference sequence). The CDR3 is made up of 16 amino acids. The V and J ends lost 1 base and 0 bases respectively, with 10 bases between them. In DNA form, the CDR3 reads TGTGCCAGTAGTATAGGAGGCAGGGATAGCAATCAGCCCCAGCATTTT. This codes for CASSIGGRDSNQPQHF.

The rearrangement links TRBV12-3 or TRBV12-4 to TRBJ2-2; 7 bases are shared with TRBD2. The CDR3 is 12 amino acids. After removal of 5 bases from V and 6 bases from J, the junction contained 0 bases not matched to a gene. CDR3 amino acids: CASSAGAGELFF. CDR3 DNA sequence: TGTGCCAGCAGTGCGGGAGCCGGGGAGCTGTTTTTT.

The chain carries TRBV6-5 and TRBJ2-4; weak D call: TRBD2 (6 bases). Per germline, CDR1 MNHEY and CDR2 SVGAGI. The V gene lost 0 bases and the J gene lost 13 bases, with 10 bases spanning the gap. The CDR3 length is 12 residues. The CDR3 sequence is CASSYSTGEQYF. In nucleotides, the CDR3 is TGTGCCAGCAGTTACTCGACGGGGGAGCAGTACTTC.

The chain uses TRBV3-1 (or the pseudogene TRBV3-2) and TRBJ2-5; 11 bases match TRBD1. In germline, CDR1 is LGHDT, CDR2 YNNKEL (reference sequence). The length of the CDR3 is 16 residues. Trimming removed 3 bases from V and 5 bases from J; junction bases left unmatched: 8. In DNA, the CDR3 is TGTGCCAGCAGCCAGGGACAGGGGGGGGTGAGGGAGACCCAGTACTTC. This encodes CASSQGQGGVRETQYF.